This T cell receptor beta chain stems from a study of T cells in Graves' hyperthyroidism and ophthalmopathy (dated by TCRdb to the late 2010s). With respect to the entire study: Peripheral blood was sampled at the time of initial diagnosis, prior to any treatment. To identify distinguishing TCR V-J signatures, a discovery cohort of 100 or so patients was used, comprising some 45 with Graves' ophthalmopathy and under 60 with stable Graves' hyperthyroidism. An independent validation cohort of around 20 hyperthyroidism patients and 17 patients who later progressed to ophthalmopathy tested prospective prediction of ophthalmopathy. For training and testing, the 80 to 100 patients in the discovery cohort were randomly divided in a 7:3 ratio. In addition, the study compared T-cell repertoires in thyroid tissue and in blood from five or six Graves' hyperthyroidism patients. After blood sampling, hyperthyroidism patients were treated with methimazole at a starting dose of 30 mg daily, and ophthalmopathy patients were treated with high-dose intravenous methylprednisolone. TCR Vbeta CDR3 sequencing of 120 to 150 peripheral blood samples (around 45 ophthalmopathy, 75 hyperthyroidism and roughly 17 progressor patients) is reported in the paper. What the research found in general, with its limitations: Ophthalmopathy was separated from stable hyperthyroidism by a 13 V-J signature model, with approximately 85% sensitivity and 81% to 83% specificity obtained in cross-validation and 80%/75% obtained in testing. No statistical method was used to set the sample size in advance, and investigators knew the group allocation. In validation, the model predicted progression to ophthalmopathy a median of approximately 6.3 months before onset, with roughly 70% sensitivity and roughly 73% specificity. Blood samples also contained most of the expanded thyroid clonotypes (frequency above 0.001), which suggests that blood repertoires may reflect thyroid immune responses.

CDR1 and CDR2, per the germline V gene, are SGHVS and FQNEAQ. V lost 5 bases and J lost 4 bases; the stretch between them is 15 bases long. Counted from cysteine to phenylalanine, this CDR3 has 15 amino acids. Only the CDR3 DNA stays, 45 bases, in frame from base 1. Stable Graves' hyperthyroidism was defined as the absence of progression to ophthalmopathy over 18 months of follow-up. Hyperthyroidism patients were newly diagnosed, with disease duration under 2 months, and aged 18 to 65 years. Any patient with an uncontrolled infection, another autoimmune disease, pregnancy or lactation was excluded. Diagnoses relied on clinical symptoms, serum thyroxine and TRAb, thyroid ultrasound and orbital computed tomography. Ficoll-Paque density gradient centrifugation was used to isolate PBMCs from around 10 ml of fresh peripheral blood. Total RNA was extracted using Trizol reagent, and RNA quality was assessed on an Agilent 2100 Bioanalyzer.

This clonotype has at least ten counts. There is no known antigen for this receptor. Base qualities are not at hand, and no much larger clone is one base apart. TCR beta CDR3 regions were amplified from RNA transcripts. The first round of RT-PCR for the TCR CDR3 was performed with the HTBI primer set and the Qiagen OneStep RT-PCR kit. Libraries were constructed in a second round of multiplex PCR, after which size selection and purification were carried out. Sequencing of the libraries was done on an Illumina HiSeq2000 using paired-end 100 bp reads. In the source study's methods: Raw data were processed with SOAPnuke, discarding reads with adapters, uncalled bases, mean Phred below 15, or no exact constant-primer or identifier match. COPE v1.2.5 was used to merge the high-quality paired reads, and each unique nucleotide sequence was defined as a clonotype. Clonotypes were aligned to IMGT TRBV, TRBD and TRBJ reference segments using MiTCR v1.1. The analysis included only V-J combinations with a frequency above 0.0001, which together covered around 99% of the repertoires. The TCS score was defined as F50 (clonal expansion) divided by E x V (chaos), with BLOSUM62-based TCRdist calculated between CDR3 peptides within each V-J. Welch's t-statistics and random forest reduced 500 to 650 V-J features to 13, which were used in a naive Bayes classifier (R e1071). The public reads were run again by TCRdb, first through fastp at Q25 and then through MiXCR, and only productive beta chains were kept. Rows are unified per CDR3 protein, each entry keeping the most common DNA and genes. TCRdb, rather than the study authors, made the V and J calls. Here the sample has about 360,000 distinct CDR3 sequences; 13% occur a single time. Together, the top ten hold roughly 8.3% of the sample.

The sample comprised blood. Recombination linked TRBV7-8 to TRBJ1-5; TRBD1 is possibly the D segment (5 matching bases). The TCR comes from a young woman with Graves' hyperthyroidism. The DNA sequence is TGTGCCAGCAGCCCCCGGGACGGAGATAATCAGCCCCAGCATTTT. It specifies CASSPRDGDNQPQHF.